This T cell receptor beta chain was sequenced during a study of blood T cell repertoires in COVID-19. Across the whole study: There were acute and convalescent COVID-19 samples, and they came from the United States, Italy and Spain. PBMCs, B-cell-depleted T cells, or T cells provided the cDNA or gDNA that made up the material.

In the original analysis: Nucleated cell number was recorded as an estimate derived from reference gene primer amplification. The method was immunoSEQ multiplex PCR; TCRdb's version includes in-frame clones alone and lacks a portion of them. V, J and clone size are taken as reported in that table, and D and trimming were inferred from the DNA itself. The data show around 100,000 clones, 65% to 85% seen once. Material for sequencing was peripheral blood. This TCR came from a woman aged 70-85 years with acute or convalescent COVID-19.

CDR3 nucleotides: TGTGCCAGCACCCTAGACAGGGGGTCCTACGAGCAGTACTTC. This codes for CASTLDRGSYEQYF. The chain recombines TRBV7-3 with TRBJ2-7; 9 bases match TRBD1. The CDR3 contains 14 residues. CDR1 is SGHTA, CDR2 FQGTGA, per germline. V lost 7 bases, J lost 1 base, and 5 bases stayed unmatched.